Below, 27 T cell receptor beta chains from the same sample are listed, as sequenced in a study of shared clonotypes between healthy human individuals. TCRdb's table, derived via immunoSEQ multiplex PCR, lists solely in-frame clones and lacks some. The sample includes approximately 640,000 clones, around 72% of them seen just once. Sequencing used memory CD4+ T cells sorted from blood. Subset meaning: CD45RA-negative fraction. The receptors shown here come from a woman aged 30 to 39 in good health.

This rearrangement joins TRBV5-6 to TRBJ1-4; D unresolved. In germline, CDR1 is SGHDT, CDR2 YYEEEE. The CDR3 has 13 amino acids. V was trimmed by 3 bases and J by 11 bases, leaving 14 bases between them. CDR3 DNA: TGTGCCAGCAGCTCGGCGGGCCTCGCGAAACTGTTTTTT. Amino acid sequence: CASSSAGLAKLFF.

This clone was observed a few times. This CDR3 is also generated by other DNA sequences in the sample. In DNA, the CDR3 is TGTGCCAGCAGTCTCGCGACAGATACGCAGTATTTT. It encodes CASSLATDTQYF. The chain is built from TRBV28 and TRBJ2-3; no clear D. CDR3 length equals 12 residues. V was clipped by 5 bases and J by 3 bases, with 6 bases between them. Germline lookup yields CDR1 MDHEN and CDR2 SYDVKM.

The chain carries TRBV2 and TRBJ2-2; 8 bases align to TRBD2. This CDR3 spans 15 amino acids. Trimming at V came to 6 bases and at J to 6 bases, leaving 9 bases not matched to a gene. Per the germline V gene, CDR1 is SNHLY and CDR2 is FYNNEI. CDR3 sequence reads: CASRSGSWISGELFF. Here the CDR3 DNA reads TGTGCCAGCAGGAGCGGGAGTTGGATTTCCGGGGAGCTGTTTTTT.

V gene TRBV7-9 combines with J gene TRBJ1-3; no clear D. This CDR3 region has 13 residues. Germline assignment: CDR1 SEHNR and CDR2 FQNEAQ (reference sequence). Trimming left V 0 bases short and J 2 bases short, with 2 bases between. The CDR3 DNA is TGTGCCAGCAGCTTAGCTCCTGGAAACACCATATATTTT. This gives the protein CASSLAPGNTIYF.

V gene TRBV7-9 combines with J gene TRBJ2-1; 9 bases agree with TRBD2. Germline V gene lookup returns CDR1 SEHNR and CDR2 FQNEAQ (reference sequence). The V gene end was trimmed by 1 base and the J gene end by 5 bases; junction bases not matched to a gene: 3. This CDR3 has 15 amino acids. In nucleotides, the CDR3 is TGTGCCAGCAGCTTAGGTCCTAGCGGGGACAATGAGCAGTTCTTC. Its protein product is CASSLGPSGDNEQFF. Full variable domain (missing parts from reference TRBV7-9 and TRBJ2-1): DTGVSQNPRHKITKRGQNVTFRCDPISEHNRLYWYRQTLGQGPEFLTYFQNEAQLEKSRLLSDRFSAERPKGSFSTLEIQRTEQGDSAMYLCASSLGPSGDNEQFFGPGTRLTVL.

This clone was counted between two and nine times. The chain is built from TRBV18 and TRBJ1-2; D is uncertain. Germline CDR1 reads KGHSH; CDR2 reads LQKENI. CDR3 length equals 16 residues. V shed 2 bases and J shed 0 bases, with 13 bases lying between them. The CDR3 DNA reads TGTGCCAGCTCACCAAGGCATATCTCCGCTAACTATGGCTACACCTTC. Its translation: CASSPRHISANYGYTF.

The chain couples TRBV5-1 to TRBJ2-2; 7 bases agree with TRBD2. The length of the CDR3 is 16 residues. V was clipped by 4 bases and J by 3 bases; unmatched bases: 9. Germline-derived CDR1 and CDR2 are SGHRS and YFSETQ. The CDR3 loop is CASSGGAGIDTGELFF. CDR3 DNA sequence: TGCGCCAGCAGCGGGGGAGCGGGAATCGACACCGGGGAGCTGTTTTTT.

This rearrangement joins TRBV5-1 to TRBJ2-3, with 9 positions matching TRBD2. Germline CDR1 is SGHRS and CDR2 is YFSETQ. This CDR3 is built from 16 residues. Germline trimming cut 1 base from V and 4 bases from J; bases unmatched to any gene: 7. The CDR3 DNA reads TGCGCCAGCAGCTTGCCAATTAGCGGGAGTTCAGATACGCAGTATTTT. It specifies CASSLPISGSSDTQYF.

V gene TRBV27 combines with J gene TRBJ2-7; 7 bases align to TRBD1. The CDR3 contains 15 residues. V lost 4 bases to trimming and J lost 7 bases; unmatched junction nucleotides: 13. Germline V gene sequence: CDR1 MNHEY, CDR2 SMNVEV (reference sequence). CDR3 nucleotide sequence: TGTGCCAGCAGTTCGTTAACTGCCAGGGGGTGGGAGCAGTACTTC. It encodes CASSSLTARGWEQYF.

The chain recombines TRBV28 with TRBJ2-5; 9 bases are a match to TRBD1. This CDR3 contains 15 residues. Looked up from germline, CDR1 is MDHEN and CDR2 is SYDVKM. V was pared by 5 bases and J by 5 bases, with 9 bases of the junction left unmatched. The CDR3 region has the DNA TGTGCCAGCAGTGCAACAGGGGGCCGCGGGGAGACCCAGTACTTC. The encoded protein is CASSATGGRGETQYF.

V and J are TRBV6-6 and TRBJ2-5, with D possibly being TRBD2 (6 bases). Per germline, CDR1 MNHNY and CDR2 SVGAGI (reference sequence). The V and J ends lost 6 bases and 5 bases respectively, with 13 bases between them. This CDR3 region has 13 residues. CDR3 in amino acids: CASSPTGGETQYF. The DNA of the CDR3 is TGTGCCAGCAGCCCAACTGGGGGGGAGACCCAGTACTTC.

This clone has a handful of counts. The chain uses TRBV18 and TRBJ2-7; D is uncertain. The germline V and J ends were trimmed by 5 bases and 8 bases, with 16 bases remaining between them. CDR3 size: 13 residues. CDR1 and CDR2 from the germline V gene are KGHSH and LQKENI. CDR3 loop: CASSSGVTPQQYF. The DNA of the CDR3 is TGTGCCAGCTCATCGGGCGTAACTCCACAGCAGTACTTC.

CDR3 coding DNA: TGTGCCAGCAGCGTAGAGGGCGGACTGTTGCAGTATTTT. Protein product: CASSVEGGLLQYF. The chain joins TRBV9 to TRBJ2-3; maybe TRBD2 (5 bases). With 0 bases removed from V and 11 bases from J, the gap between germline ends came to 13 bases. CDR1 and CDR2 from the germline V gene are SGDLS and YYNGEE. CDR3 length equals 13 residues.

The V gene is TRBV5-3, the J gene TRBJ2-5, with D perhaps given as TRBD1 or TRBD2 (5 bases each). TRBV5-3 is an ORF for which the function is uncertain. The CDR3 spans 15 residues. The germline V and J ends were trimmed by 2 bases and 1 base, with 12 bases remaining between them. The CDR3 nucleotides are TGTGCCAGAAGCTTAGTAGTAGGGACCCAAGAGACCCAGTACTTC. Protein sequence: CARSLVVGTQETQYF.

This clone was detected only once. The J gene is TRBJ1-1, the V gene TRBV28, with TRBD1 as a possible D gene (6 bases). The CDR3 is 16 amino acids. V shed 3 bases and J shed 3 bases, with 17 bases lying between them. The germline gives CDR1 MDHEN, CDR2 SYDVKM. The CDR3 bases are TGTGCCAGCAGTTTCACAGGGTTATCGTCGGACACTGAAGCTTTCTTT. This sequence encodes CASSFTGLSSDTEAFF. The complete variable domain, with remaining parts taken from reference TRBV28 and TRBJ1-1, reads DVKVTQSSRYLVKRTGEKVFLECVQDMDHENMFWYRQDPGLGLRLIYFSYDVKMKEKGDIPEGYSVSREKKERFSLILESASTNQTSMYLCASSFTGLSSDTEAFFGQGTRLTVV.

The chain recombines TRBV7-2 with TRBJ1-3, with unresolved D. The germline V gene has CDR1 SGHTA and CDR2 FQGNSA. This CDR3 has 12 residues. Trimming stripped 2 bases from V and 8 bases from J, with 7 bases between. For the CDR3, the DNA is TGTGCCAGCAGCTTAACATCAGACACCATATATTTT. Its translation is CASSLTSDTIYF.

CDR3 residues: CASRAVGDVSGELFF. The CDR3 nucleotides read TGTGCCAGCAGGGCCGTTGGGGATGTGTCCGGGGAGCTGTTTTTT. The V call is TRBV6-1, the J call TRBJ2-2; D uncertain. Germline V lookup: CDR1 MNHNS, CDR2 SASEGT. This CDR3 is 15 amino acids long. V was trimmed by 6 bases and J by 6 bases, leaving 17 bases between them.

The chain recombines TRBV9 with TRBJ1-2; D is undetermined. This CDR3 is 14 amino acids long. V was shortened by 4 bases and J by 0 bases, with 10 bases between the two germline ends. The germline gives CDR1 SGDLS, CDR2 YYNGEE. The CDR3 here is CASSSPPPNYGYTF. Written as DNA, the CDR3 is TGTGCCAGCAGCTCACCCCCACCTAACTATGGCTACACCTTC.

The rearrangement links TRBV28 to TRBJ2-7, with no clear D. This CDR3 contains 15 residues. V lost 1 base and J lost 0, with 10 bases in between. Germline V gene data show CDR1 as MDHEN and CDR2 as SYDVKM. CDR3: CASSLSDPLSYEQYF. CDR3 DNA sequence: TGTGCCAGCAGTTTATCGGACCCCCTCTCCTACGAGCAGTACTTC.

This chain joins TRBV4-1 and TRBJ1-5, with TRBD1 identical over 9 bases. Per germline, CDR1 MGHRA and CDR2 YSYEKL. Trimming removed 2 bases from V and 10 bases from J; junction bases left unmatched: 6. This CDR3 region has 14 residues. The CDR3 protein is CASSQPGQGLPQHF. In DNA form, the CDR3 reads TGCGCCAGCAGCCAACCGGGACAGGGCCTACCCCAGCATTTT.

This clone was seen a handful of times. This sample includes further DNA sequences coding for the same CDR3. The chain has TRBV7-2 and TRBJ2-5; TRBD1 matches 7 bases. The germline V gene has CDR1 SGHTA and CDR2 FQGNSA. The CDR3 consists of 14 residues. J gave up 1 base and V 2 bases, and 1 base lay outside the gene matches. The CDR3 DNA follows: TGTGCCAGCAGCTTACGGACAGGCCAAGAGACCCAGTACTTC. Amino acids: CASSLRTGQETQYF.

The CDR3 DNA reads as TGCGCCAGCAGGCAACTAGGACTAGCGGGTATCACATGGACGACCCAGTACTTC. Encoded protein: CASRQLGLAGITWTTQYF. The chain uses TRBV23-1 and TRBJ2-5; TRBD2 agrees at 11 bases. TRBV23-1 is classed as an ORF, of uncertain function. The J segment lost 7 bases and the V segment lost 6 bases, leaving 19 bases of the junction unmatched. The CDR3 spans 18 residues.

The rearrangement links TRBV14 to TRBJ2-4; D remains ambiguous. Germline-derived CDR1 and CDR2 are SGHDN and FVKESK. The CDR3 totals 12 residues. The V end lost 1 base, the J end lost 7 bases, and 5 bases lay between the germline ends. DNA for the CDR3: TGTGCCAGCAGCCAAGGAGGTAACATTCAGTACTTC. Residues: CASSQGGNIQYF.

Points on this clone: This CDR3 is also generated by other DNA sequences in the sample. The chain is built from TRBV10-2 and TRBJ2-7; D remains ambiguous. Trimming took off 2 bases at V and 4 bases at J, with 3 bases between the two ends. From germline, CDR1 is WSHSY and CDR2 SAAADI. The CDR3 is 11 residues long. Here the CDR3 reads CASSEGYEQYF. In DNA form, the CDR3 reads TGCGCCAGCAGTGAGGGGTACGAGCAGTACTTC.

Here the CDR3 reads CASSTGSRDEQYF. For the CDR3, the DNA is TGTGCCAGCAGCACGGGGTCCAGGGACGAGCAGTACTTC. The rearrangement joins TRBV7-7 to TRBJ2-7; D may match TRBD1 or TRBD2 (5 bases each). CDR3 size: 13 residues. The V gene's germline CDR1 is SSHAT and CDR2 FNYEAQ (reference sequence). Trimming cost V 5 bases and J 5 bases, with 13 bases left between them.

A remark on this clone: Other DNA sequences in this specimen translate into the identical CDR3. V gene TRBV18 combines with J gene TRBJ1-5; no definite D call. This CDR3 region has 13 residues. Germline CDR1 and CDR2: KGHSH and LQKENI. Trimming cost V 2 bases and J 3 bases, with 5 bases left between them. As DNA, the CDR3 is TGTGCCAGCTCACCAGACAACAATCAGCCCCAGCATTTT. This encodes CASSPDNNQPQHF.

The rearrangement links TRBV7-9 to TRBJ2-7, with D tentatively TRBD2 (5 bases). This CDR3 is built from 14 residues. Between the trimmed V and J ends, which lost 5 bases and 2 bases, there was a span of 13 bases. Per the germline V gene, CDR1 is SEHNR and CDR2 is FQNEAQ (reference sequence). CDR3 amino acids: CASSASGTPYEQYF. The CDR3, as DNA: TGTGCCAGCAGCGCCAGCGGAACCCCCTACGAGCAGTACTTC.